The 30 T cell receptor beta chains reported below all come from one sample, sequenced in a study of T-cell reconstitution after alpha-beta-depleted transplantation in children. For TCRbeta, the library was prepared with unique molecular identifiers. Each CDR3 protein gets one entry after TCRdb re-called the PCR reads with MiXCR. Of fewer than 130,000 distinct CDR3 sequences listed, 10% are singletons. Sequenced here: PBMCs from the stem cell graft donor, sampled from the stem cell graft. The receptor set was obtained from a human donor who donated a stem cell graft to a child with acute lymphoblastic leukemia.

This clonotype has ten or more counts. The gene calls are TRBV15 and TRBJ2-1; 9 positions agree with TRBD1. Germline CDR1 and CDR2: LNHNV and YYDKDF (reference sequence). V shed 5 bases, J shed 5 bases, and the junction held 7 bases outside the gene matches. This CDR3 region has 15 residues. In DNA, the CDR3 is TGTGCCACCAGCGTCCGGGACAGGGATCACAATGAGCAGTTCTTC. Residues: CATSVRDRDHNEQFF.

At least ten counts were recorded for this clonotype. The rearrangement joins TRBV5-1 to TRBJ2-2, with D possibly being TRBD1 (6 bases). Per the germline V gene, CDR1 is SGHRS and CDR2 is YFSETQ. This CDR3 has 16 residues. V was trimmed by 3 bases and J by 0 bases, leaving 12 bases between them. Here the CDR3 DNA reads TGCGCCAGCAGCTCTCAGGGGAATTCGAACACCGGGGAGCTGTTTTTT. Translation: CASSSQGNSNTGELFF.

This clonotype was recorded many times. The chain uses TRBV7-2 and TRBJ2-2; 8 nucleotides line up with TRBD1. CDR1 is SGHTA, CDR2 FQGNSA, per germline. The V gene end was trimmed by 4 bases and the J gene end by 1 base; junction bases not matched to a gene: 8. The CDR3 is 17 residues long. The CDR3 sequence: CASSSKDRVLNTGELFF. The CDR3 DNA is TGTGCCAGCAGCTCTAAGGACAGGGTGTTGAACACCGGGGAGCTGTTTTTT.

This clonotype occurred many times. In DNA form, the CDR3 reads TGTGCCAGCACCCCGACTAGCGGGGGAAACCAAGAGACCCAGTACTTC. Protein sequence: CASTPTSGGNQETQYF. The chain combines TRBV12-3 or TRBV12-4 with TRBJ2-5; 12 bases are shared with TRBD2. Trimming removed 7 bases from V and 0 bases from J; junction bases left unmatched: 6. The CDR3 totals 16 residues.

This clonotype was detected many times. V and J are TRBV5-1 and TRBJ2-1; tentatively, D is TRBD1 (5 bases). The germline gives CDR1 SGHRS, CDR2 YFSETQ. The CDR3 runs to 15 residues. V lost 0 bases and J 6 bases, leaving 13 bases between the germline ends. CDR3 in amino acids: CASSLVKGQGNEQFF. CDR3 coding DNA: TGCGCCAGCAGCTTGGTGAAGGGGCAAGGCAATGAGCAGTTCTTC.

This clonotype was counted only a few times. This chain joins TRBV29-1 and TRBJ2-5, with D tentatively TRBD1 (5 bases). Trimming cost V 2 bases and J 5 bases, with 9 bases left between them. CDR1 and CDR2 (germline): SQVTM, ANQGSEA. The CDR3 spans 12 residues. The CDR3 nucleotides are TGCAGCGTTGAATTGGCAGGGGAGACCCAGTACTTC. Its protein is CSVELAGETQYF.

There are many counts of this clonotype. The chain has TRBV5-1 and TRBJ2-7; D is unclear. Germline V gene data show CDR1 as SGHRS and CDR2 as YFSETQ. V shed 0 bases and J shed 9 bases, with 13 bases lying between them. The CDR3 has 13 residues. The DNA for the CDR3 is TGCGCCAGCAGCTTGGCCGTTTTAGGCGGGCAGTACTTC. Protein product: CASSLAVLGGQYF.

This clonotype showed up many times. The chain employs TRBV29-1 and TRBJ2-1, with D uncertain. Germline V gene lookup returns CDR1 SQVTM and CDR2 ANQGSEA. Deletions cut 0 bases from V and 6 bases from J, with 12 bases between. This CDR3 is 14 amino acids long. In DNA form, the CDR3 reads TGCAGCGTTGAAGAAGGATTCCATGGCAATGAGCAGTTCTTC. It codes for CSVEEGFHGNEQFF.

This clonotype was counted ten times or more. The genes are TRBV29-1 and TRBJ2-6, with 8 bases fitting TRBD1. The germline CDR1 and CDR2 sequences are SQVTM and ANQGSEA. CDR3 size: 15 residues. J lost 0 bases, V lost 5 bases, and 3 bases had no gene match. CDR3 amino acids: CSVKDRASGANVLTF. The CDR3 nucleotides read TGCAGCGTTAAGGACAGGGCCTCTGGGGCCAACGTCCTGACTTTC.

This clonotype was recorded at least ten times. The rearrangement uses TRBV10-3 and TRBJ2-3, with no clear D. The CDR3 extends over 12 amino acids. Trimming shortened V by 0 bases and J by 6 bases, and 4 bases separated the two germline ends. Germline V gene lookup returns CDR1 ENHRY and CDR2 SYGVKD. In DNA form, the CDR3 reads TGTGCCATCAGTGAGTCAAGGGATACGCAGTATTTT. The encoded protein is CAISESRDTQYF.

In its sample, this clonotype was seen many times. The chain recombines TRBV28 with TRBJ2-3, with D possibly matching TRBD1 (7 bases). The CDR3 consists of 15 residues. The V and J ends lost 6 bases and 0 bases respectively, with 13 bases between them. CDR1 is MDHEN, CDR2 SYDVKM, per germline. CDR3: CASREGATSTDTQYF. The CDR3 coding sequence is TGTGCCAGCAGGGAGGGGGCGACTAGCACAGATACGCAGTATTTT.

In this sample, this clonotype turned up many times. CDR3 loop: CASSLVAERADTQYF. The DNA of the CDR3 is TGTGCCAGCAGTTTGGTAGCAGAAAGGGCAGATACGCAGTATTTT. This chain connects TRBV12-3 or TRBV12-4 to TRBJ2-3, with unresolved D. Trimming took 3 bases from V and 4 from J, leaving 14 bases between them. CDR3 size: 15 residues.

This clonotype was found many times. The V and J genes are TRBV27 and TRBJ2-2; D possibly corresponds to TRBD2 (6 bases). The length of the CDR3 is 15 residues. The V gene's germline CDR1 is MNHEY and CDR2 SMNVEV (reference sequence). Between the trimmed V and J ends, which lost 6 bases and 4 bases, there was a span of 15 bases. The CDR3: CASSFRVGGTGELFF. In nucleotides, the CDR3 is TGTGCCAGCAGCTTCAGGGTGGGGGGCACCGGGGAGCTGTTTTTT.

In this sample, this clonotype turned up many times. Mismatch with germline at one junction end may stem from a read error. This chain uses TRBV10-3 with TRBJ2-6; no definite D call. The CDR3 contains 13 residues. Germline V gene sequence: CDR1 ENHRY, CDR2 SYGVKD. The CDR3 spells CAISESGANVLTF. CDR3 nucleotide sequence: TGTGCCATCAGCGAGTCTGGGGCCAACGTCCTGACTTTC.

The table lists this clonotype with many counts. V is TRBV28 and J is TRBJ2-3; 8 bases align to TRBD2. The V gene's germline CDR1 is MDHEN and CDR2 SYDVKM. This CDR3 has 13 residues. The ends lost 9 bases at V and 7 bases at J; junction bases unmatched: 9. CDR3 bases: TGTGCCAGAATTAGCGGGGCCTCTAATACGCAGTATTTT. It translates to CARISGASNTQYF. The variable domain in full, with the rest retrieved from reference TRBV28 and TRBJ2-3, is DVKVTQSSRYLVKRTGEKVFLECVQDMDHENMFWYRQDPGLGLRLIYFSYDVKMKEKGDIPEGYSVSREKKERFSLILESASTNQTSMYLCARISGASNTQYFGPGTRLTVL.

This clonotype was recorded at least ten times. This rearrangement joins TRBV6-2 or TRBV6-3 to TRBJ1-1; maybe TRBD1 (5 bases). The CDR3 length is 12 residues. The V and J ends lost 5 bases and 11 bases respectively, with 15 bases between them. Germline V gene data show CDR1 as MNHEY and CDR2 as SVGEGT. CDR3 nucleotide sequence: TGTGCCAGCAGTACCGGACACCTCGGTGCTTTCTTT. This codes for CASSTGHLGAFF.

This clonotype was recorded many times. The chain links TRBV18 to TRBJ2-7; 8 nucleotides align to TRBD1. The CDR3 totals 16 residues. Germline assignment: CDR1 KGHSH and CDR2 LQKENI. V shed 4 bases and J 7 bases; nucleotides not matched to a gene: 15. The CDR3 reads CASSLQRDRRLDEQYF. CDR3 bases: TGTGCCAGCTCACTCCAAAGGGACAGGCGGTTGGATGAGCAGTACTTC.

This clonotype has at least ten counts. The CDR3 here is CATQGQGAVNEQFF. The CDR3 coding sequence is TGTGCCACCCAGGGACAGGGGGCTGTCAATGAGCAGTTCTTC. This chain links TRBV12-3 or TRBV12-4 with TRBJ2-1, with TRBD1 matching 12 bases. This CDR3 spans 14 amino acids. V trimming: 10 bases; J trimming: 6 bases; junction bases outside the gene matches: 7.

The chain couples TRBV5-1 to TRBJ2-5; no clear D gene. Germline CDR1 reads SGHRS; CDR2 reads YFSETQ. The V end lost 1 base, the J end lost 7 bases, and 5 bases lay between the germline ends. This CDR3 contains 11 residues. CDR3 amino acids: CASSLWVTQYF. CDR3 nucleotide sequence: TGCGCCAGCAGCTTGTGGGTGACCCAGTACTTC. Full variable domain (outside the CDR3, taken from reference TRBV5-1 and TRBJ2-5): KAGVTQTPRYLIKTRGQQVTLSCSPISGHRSVSWYQQTPGQGLQFLFEYFSETQRNKGNFPGRFSGRQFSNSRSEMNVSTLELGDSALYLCASSLWVTQYFGPGTRLLVL.

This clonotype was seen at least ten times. CDR3 sequence: CASTQGGSANEQFF. The CDR3 coding sequence is TGTGCCAGCACCCAAGGAGGATCCGCCAATGAGCAGTTCTTC. This chain links TRBV28 with TRBJ2-1; perhaps TRBD2 as D (5 bases). The CDR3 is 14 amino acids. The germline CDR1 and CDR2 sequences are MDHEN and SYDVKM. Trimming left V 7 bases short and J 6 bases short, with 16 bases between.

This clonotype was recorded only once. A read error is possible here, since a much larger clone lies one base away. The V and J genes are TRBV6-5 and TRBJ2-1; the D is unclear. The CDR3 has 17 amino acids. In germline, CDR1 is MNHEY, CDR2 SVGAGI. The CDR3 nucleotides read TGTGCCAGCAGTTACCGCGGTGGCATAATTGAGTACAATGACCAGTTCTTC. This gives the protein CASSYRGGIIEYNDQFF.

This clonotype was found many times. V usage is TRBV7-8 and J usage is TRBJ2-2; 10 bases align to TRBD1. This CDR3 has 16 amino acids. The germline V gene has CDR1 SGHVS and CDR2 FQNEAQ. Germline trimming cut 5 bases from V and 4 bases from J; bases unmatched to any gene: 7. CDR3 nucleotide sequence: TGTGCCAGCAGCCCGGGACAGGGGTCGGCCACCGGGGAGCTGTTTTTT. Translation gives CASSPGQGSATGELFF.

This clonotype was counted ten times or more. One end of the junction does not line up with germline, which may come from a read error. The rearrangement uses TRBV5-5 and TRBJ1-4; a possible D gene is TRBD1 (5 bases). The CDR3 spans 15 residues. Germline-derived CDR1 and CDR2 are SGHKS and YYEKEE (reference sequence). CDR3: CASSSQFGRVGAVVF. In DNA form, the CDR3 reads TGTGCCAGCAGCTCCCAATTCGGCAGGGTAGGGGCCGTAGTTTTT. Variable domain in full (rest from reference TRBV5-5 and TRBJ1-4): DAGVTQSPTHLIKTRGQQVTLRCSPISGHKSVSWYQQVLGQGPQFIFQYYEKEERGRGNFPDRFSARQFPNYSSELNVNALLLGDSALYLCASSSQFGRVGAVVFGSGTQLSVL.

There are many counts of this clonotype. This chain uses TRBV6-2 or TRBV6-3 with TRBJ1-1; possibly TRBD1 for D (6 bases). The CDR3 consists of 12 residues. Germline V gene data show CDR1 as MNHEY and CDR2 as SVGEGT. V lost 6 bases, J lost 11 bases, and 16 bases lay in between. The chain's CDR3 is CASSQGIRRAFF. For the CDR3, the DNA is TGTGCCAGCAGCCAGGGGATCCGAAGGGCTTTCTTT.

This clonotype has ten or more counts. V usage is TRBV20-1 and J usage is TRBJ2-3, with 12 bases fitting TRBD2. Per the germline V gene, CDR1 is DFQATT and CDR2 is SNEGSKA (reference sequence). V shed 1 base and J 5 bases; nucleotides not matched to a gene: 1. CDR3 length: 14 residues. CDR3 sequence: CSARGGLAGDTQYF. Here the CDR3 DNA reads TGCAGTGCTAGAGGGGGACTAGCGGGAGATACGCAGTATTTT.

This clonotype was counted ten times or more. In DNA form, the CDR3 reads TGTGCCAGCAGCCCTTCCAATCAGCCCCAGCATTTT. Protein product: CASSPSNQPQHF. V gene TRBV12-3 or TRBV12-4 combines with J gene TRBJ1-5, with D hard to call. The length of the CDR3 is 12 residues. Trimming removed 6 bases from V and 3 bases from J, with 6 bases in between.

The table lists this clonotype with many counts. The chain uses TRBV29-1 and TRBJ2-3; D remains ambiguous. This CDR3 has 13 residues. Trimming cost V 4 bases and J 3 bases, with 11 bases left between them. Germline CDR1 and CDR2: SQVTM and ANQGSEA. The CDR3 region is CSVGTWSTDTQYF. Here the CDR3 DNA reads TGCAGCGTTGGCACGTGGTCGACAGATACGCAGTATTTT.

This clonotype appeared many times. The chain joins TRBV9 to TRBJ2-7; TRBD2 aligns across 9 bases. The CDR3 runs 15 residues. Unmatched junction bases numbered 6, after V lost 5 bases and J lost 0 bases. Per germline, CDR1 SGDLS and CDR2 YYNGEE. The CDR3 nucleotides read TGTGCCAGCAGTCGACTAGCGGTAAGCTCCTACGAGCAGTACTTC. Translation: CASSRLAVSSYEQYF.

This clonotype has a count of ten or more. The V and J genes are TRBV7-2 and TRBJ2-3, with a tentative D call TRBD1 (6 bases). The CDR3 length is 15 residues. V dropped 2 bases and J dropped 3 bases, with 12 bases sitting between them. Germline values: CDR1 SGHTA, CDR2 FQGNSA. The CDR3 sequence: CASSLSGGKTDTQYF. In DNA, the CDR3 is TGTGCCAGCAGCTTATCTGGGGGCAAAACAGATACGCAGTATTTT.

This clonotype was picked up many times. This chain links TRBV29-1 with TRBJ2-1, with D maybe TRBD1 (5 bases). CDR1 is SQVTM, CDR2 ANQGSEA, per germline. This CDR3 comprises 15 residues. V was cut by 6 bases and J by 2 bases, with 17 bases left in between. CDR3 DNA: TGCAGCGTGCCAAAGCTGGGGCAAACCTACAATGAGCAGTTCTTC. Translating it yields CSVPKLGQTYNEQFF.